The clone carrying this T cell receptor beta chain has just one count. The data derive from a study of CD8+ T cells in alopecia areata. In each case, RNA was isolated and then reverse transcribed into cDNA as the sequencing template. Here immunoSEQ multiplex PCR was the method, and the copy in TCRdb shows in-frame clones only, minus some. The repertoire has over 200,000 clones, around 62% of them found once; the top ten carry 0.45%. CDR1 is GTSNPN, CDR2 SVGIG, per germline (reference sequence). Trimming took off 3 bases at V and 1 base at J, with 13 bases between the two ends. CDR3 length: 15 amino acids.

The chain links TRBV30 to TRBJ1-3, with D unresolved. Source: CD4+ T cells sorted from blood, taken at week 0. The TCR was taken from a human donor with alopecia areata. For the CDR3, the DNA is TGTGCCTGGAGGAACCGGGCTCTTTCTGGAAACACCATATATTTT. Amino acid sequence: CAWRNRALSGNTIYF.